In this sample, the clone carrying this TCR beta chain turned up once. Its specificity is unknown. This entry belongs to a study of cytomegalovirus exposure and HLA in healthy donors. Study-level information: Early on, a data release was issued that held approximately 92 million unique TCRs from HLA-typed donors. Findings and limits, study-wide: Several of the most significant clusters appeared, in a later analysis, to be linked to common viral pathogens. In a later analysis, productive TCRs from donors in an Asian-associated ancestry cluster reportedly carried fewer N-insertions than the cohort mean. The authors later linked a missense DCLRE1C variant to TCR beta V- and J-gene trimming.

PCR amplification relied on 60 Vbeta primers (plus 13 Jbeta primers). The table came from immunoSEQ multiplex PCR; TCRdb's copy has only in-frame clones and leaves some out. This sample has some 54,000 clones, with around 84% found just once. The origin of this receptor is a male donor in good health and CMV-seronegative. Sequencing used PBMCs.

The CDR3 DNA sequence: TGTGCCAGCAGTGGCAGGGGCACTGAAGCTTTCTTT. Translated, it gives CASSGRGTEAFF. The rearrangement links TRBV6-1 to TRBJ1-1, with D perhaps matching TRBD1 (6 bases). The V and J ends lost 4 bases and 4 bases respectively, with 7 bases between them. Per the germline V gene, CDR1 is MNHNS and CDR2 is SASEGT. This CDR3 spans 12 amino acids.